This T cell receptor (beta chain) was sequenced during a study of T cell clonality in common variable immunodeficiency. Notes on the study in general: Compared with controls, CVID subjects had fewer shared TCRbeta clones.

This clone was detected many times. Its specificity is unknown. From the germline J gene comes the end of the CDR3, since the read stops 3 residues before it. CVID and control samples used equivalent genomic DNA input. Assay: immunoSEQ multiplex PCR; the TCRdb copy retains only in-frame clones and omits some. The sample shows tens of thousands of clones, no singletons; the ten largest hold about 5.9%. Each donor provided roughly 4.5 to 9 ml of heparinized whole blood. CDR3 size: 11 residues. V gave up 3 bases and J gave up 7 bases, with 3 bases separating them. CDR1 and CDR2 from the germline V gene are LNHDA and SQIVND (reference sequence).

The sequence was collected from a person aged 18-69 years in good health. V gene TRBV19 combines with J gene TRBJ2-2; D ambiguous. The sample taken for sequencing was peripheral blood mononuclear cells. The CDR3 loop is CASSIYGELFF. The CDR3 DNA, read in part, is TGTGCCAGTAGTATTTACGGGGAG.